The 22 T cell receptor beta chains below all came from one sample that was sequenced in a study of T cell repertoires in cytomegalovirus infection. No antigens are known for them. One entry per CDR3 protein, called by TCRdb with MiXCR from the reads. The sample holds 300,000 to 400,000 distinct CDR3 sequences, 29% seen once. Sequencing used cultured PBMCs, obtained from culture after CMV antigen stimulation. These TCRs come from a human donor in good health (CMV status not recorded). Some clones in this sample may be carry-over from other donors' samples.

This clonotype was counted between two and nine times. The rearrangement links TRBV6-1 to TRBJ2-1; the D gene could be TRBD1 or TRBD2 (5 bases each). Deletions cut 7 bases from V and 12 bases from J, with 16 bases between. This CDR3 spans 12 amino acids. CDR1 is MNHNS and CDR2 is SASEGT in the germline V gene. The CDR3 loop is CASTNGAKGQFF. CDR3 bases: TGTGCCAGCACCAACGGGGCCAAGGGGCAGTTCTTC.

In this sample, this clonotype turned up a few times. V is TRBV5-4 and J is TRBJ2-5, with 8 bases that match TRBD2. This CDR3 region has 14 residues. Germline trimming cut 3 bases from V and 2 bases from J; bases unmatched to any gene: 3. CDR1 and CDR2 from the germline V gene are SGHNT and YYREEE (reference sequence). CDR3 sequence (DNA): TGTGCCAGCAGCTCGGGGACTAGACAAGAGACCCAGTACTTC. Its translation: CASSSGTRQETQYF.

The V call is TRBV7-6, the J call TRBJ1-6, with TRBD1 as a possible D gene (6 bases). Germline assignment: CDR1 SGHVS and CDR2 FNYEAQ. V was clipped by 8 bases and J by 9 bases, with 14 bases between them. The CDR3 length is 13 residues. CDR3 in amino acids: CASLRGYGSPLHF. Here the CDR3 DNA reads TGTGCCAGCCTCAGGGGTTACGGTTCACCCCTCCACTTT.

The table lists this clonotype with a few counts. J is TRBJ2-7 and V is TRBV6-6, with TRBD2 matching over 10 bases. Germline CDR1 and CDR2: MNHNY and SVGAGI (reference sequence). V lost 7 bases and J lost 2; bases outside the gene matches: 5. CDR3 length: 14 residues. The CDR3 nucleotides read TGTGCCAGCAACATAGCGGGAGGCGCCTACGAGCAGTACTTC. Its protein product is CASNIAGGAYEQYF.

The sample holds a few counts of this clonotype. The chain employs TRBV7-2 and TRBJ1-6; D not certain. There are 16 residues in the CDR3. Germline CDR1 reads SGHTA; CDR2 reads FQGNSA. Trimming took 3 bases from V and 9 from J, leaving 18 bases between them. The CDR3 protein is CASSLVQWPSASPLHF. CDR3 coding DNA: TGTGCCAGCAGCTTGGTTCAGTGGCCGTCGGCTTCACCCCTCCACTTT.

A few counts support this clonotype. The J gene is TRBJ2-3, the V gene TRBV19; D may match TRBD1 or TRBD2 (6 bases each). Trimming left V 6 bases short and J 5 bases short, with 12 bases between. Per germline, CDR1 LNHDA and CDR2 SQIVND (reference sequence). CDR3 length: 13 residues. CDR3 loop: CASRRGGGDTQYF. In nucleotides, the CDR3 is TGTGCCAGTAGGCGAGGAGGGGGAGATACGCAGTATTTT.

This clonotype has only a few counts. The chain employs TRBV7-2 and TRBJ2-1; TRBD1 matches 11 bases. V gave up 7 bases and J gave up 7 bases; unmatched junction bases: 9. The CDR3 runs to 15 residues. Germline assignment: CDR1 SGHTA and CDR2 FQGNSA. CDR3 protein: CASTWRGQGGNEQFF. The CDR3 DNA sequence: TGTGCCAGCACCTGGAGGGGACAGGGGGGAAATGAGCAGTTCTTC. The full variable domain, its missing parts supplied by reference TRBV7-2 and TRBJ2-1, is GAGVSQSPSNKVTEKGKDVELRCDPISGHTALYWYRQSLGQGLEFLIYFQGNSAPDKSGLPSDRFSAERTGGSVSTLTIQRTQQEDSAVYLCASTWRGQGGNEQFFGPGTRLTVL.

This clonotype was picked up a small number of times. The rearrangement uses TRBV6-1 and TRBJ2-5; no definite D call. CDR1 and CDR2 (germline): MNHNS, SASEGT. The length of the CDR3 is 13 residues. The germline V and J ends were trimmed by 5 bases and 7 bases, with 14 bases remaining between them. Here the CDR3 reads CASSYSPGLTQYF. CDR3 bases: TGTGCCAGCAGTTACAGTCCAGGCTTGACCCAGTACTTC.

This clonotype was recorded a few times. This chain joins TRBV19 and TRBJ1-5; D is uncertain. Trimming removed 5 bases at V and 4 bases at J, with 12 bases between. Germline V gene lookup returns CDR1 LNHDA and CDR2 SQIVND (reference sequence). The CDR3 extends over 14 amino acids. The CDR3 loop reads CASSLVQINQPQHF. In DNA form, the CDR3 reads TGTGCCAGTAGTCTGGTACAGATAAATCAGCCCCAGCATTTT.

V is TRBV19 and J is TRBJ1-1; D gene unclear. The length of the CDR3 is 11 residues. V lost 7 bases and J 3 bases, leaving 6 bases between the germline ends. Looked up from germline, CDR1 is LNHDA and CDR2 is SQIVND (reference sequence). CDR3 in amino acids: CASTMDTEAFF. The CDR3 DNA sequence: TGTGCCAGTACCATGGACACTGAAGCTTTCTTT.

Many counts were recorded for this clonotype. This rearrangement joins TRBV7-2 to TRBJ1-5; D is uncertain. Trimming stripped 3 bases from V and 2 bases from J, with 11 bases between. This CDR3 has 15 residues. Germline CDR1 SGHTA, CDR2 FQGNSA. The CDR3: CASSFGITGNQPQHF. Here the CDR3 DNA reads TGTGCCAGCAGCTTCGGGATTACGGGCAATCAGCCCCAGCATTTT.

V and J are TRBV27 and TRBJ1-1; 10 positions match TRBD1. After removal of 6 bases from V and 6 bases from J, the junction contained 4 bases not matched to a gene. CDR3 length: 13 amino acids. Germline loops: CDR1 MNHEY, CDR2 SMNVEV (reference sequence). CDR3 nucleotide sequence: TGTGCCAGCAGAAGACAGGGGGCTTCTGAAGCTTTCTTT. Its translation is CASRRQGASEAFF.

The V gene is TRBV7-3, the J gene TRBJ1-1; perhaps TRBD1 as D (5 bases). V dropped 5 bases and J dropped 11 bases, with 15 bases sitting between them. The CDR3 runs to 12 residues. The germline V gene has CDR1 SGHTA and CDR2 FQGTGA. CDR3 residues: CASSPFGGRAFF. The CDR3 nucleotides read TGTGCCAGCAGCCCCTTTGGGGGTAGGGCTTTCTTT. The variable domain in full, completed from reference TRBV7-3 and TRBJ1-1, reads GAGVSQTPSNKVTEKGKYVELRCDPISGHTALYWYRQSLGQGPEFLIYFQGTGAADDSGLPNDRFFAVRPEGSVSTLKIQRTERGDSAVYLCASSPFGGRAFFGQGTRLTVV.

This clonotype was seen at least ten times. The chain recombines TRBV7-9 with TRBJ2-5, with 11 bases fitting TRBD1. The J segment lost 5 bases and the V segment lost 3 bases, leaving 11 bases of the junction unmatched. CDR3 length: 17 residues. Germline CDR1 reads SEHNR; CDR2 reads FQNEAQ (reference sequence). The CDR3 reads CASSFGTGGTRGETQYF. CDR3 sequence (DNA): TGTGCCAGCAGCTTCGGGACAGGGGGGACCAGAGGGGAGACCCAGTACTTC.

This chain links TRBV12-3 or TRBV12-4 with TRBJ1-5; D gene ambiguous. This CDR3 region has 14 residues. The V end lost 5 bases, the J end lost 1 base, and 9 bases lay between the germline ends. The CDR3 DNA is TGTGCCAGCAGTCCGACGGAGAGCAATCAGCCCCAGCATTTT. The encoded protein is CASSPTESNQPQHF.

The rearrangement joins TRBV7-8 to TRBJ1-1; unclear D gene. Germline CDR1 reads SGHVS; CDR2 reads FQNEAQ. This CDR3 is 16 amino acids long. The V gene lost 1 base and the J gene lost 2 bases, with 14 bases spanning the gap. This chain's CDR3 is CASSLVGSGVNTEAFF. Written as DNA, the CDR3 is TGTGCCAGCAGCTTAGTTGGTAGTGGGGTCAACACTGAAGCTTTCTTT.

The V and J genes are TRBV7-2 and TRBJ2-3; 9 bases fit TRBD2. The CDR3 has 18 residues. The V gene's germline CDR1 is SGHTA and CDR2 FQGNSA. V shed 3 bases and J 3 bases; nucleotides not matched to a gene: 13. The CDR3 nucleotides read TGTGCCAGCAGCTTTCGAGTAGCGGGAGTAGAATGGACAGATACGCAGTATTTT. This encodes CASSFRVAGVEWTDTQYF.

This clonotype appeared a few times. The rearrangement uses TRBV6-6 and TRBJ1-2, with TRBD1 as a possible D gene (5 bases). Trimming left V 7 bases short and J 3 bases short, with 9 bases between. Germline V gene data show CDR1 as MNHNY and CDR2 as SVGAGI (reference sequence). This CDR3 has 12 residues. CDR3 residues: CASNDRYYGYTF. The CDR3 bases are TGTGCCAGCAACGACAGATACTATGGCTACACCTTC.

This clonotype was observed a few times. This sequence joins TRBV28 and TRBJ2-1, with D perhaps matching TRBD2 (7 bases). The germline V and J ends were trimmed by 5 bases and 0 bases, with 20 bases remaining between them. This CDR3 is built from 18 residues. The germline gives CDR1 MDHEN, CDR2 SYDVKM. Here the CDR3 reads CASSTGRGGGRSYNEQFF. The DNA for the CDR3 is TGTGCCAGCAGTACGGGCCGCGGCGGGGGCCGCTCCTACAATGAGCAGTTCTTC.

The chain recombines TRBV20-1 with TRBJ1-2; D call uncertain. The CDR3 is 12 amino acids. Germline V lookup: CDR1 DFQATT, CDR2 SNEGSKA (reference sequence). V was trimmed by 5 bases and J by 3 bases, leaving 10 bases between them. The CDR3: CSAPTPYYGYTF. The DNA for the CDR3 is TGCAGTGCTCCTACACCGTACTATGGCTACACCTTC.

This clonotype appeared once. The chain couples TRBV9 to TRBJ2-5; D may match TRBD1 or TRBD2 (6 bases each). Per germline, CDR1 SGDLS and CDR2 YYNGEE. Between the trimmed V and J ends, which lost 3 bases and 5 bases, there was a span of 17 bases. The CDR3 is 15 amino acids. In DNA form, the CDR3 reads TGTGCCAGCAGCGAGGAACCCGAAGGGGGGGAGACCCAGTACTTC. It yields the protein CASSEEPEGGETQYF. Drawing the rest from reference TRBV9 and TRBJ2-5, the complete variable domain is DSGVTQTPKHLITATGQRVTLRCSPRSGDLSVYWYQQSLDQGLQFLIQYYNGEERAKGNILERFSAQQFPDLHSELNLSSLELGDSALYFCASSEEPEGGETQYFGPGTRLLVL.

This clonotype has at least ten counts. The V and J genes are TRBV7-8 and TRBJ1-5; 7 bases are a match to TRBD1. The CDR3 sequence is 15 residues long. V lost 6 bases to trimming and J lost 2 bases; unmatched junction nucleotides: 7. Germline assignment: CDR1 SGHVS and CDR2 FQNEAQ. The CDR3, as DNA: TGTGCCAGCAGACCCGACAGGGTTGGCAATCAGCCCCAGCATTTT. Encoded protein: CASRPDRVGNQPQHF.